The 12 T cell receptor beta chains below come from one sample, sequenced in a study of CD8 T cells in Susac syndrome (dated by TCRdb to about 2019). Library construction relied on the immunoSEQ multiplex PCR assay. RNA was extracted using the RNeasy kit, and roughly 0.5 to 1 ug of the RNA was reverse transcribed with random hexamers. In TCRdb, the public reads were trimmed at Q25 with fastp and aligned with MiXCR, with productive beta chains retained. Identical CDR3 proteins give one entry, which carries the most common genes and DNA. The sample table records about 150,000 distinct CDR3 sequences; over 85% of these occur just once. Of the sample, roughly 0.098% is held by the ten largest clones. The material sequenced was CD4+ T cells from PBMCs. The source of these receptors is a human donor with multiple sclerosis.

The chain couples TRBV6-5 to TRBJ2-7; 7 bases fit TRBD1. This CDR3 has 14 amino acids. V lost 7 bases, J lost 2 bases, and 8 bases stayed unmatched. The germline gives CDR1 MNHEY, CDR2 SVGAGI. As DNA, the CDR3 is TGTGCCAGCATCACCCGGGACAGTCCCTACGAGCAGTACTTC. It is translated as CASITRDSPYEQYF.

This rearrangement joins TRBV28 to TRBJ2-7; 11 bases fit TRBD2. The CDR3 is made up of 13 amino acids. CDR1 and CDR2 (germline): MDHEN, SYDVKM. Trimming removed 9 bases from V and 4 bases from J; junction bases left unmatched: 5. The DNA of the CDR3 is TGTGCCAGTTATACTAGCGGGAGTTACGAGCAGTACTTC. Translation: CASYTSGSYEQYF.

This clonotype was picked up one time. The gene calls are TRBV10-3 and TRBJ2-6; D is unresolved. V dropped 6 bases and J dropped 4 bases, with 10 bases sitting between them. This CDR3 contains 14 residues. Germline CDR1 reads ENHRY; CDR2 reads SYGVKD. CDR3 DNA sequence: TGTGCCATCAGGGACCCACGGGGGGCCAACGTCCTGACTTTC. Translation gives CAIRDPRGANVLTF.

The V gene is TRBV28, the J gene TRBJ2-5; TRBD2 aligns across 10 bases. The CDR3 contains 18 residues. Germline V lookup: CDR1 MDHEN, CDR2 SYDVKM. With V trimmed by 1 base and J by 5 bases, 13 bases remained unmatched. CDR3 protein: CASSLSGASGSLWETQYF. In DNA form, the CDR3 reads TGTGCCAGCAGTTTATCCGGTGCTAGCGGGAGTCTATGGGAGACCCAGTACTTC. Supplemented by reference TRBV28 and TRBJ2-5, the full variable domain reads DVKVTQSSRYLVKRTGEKVFLECVQDMDHENMFWYRQDPGLGLRLIYFSYDVKMKEKGDIPEGYSVSREKKERFSLILESASTNQTSMYLCASSLSGASGSLWETQYFGPGTRLLVL.

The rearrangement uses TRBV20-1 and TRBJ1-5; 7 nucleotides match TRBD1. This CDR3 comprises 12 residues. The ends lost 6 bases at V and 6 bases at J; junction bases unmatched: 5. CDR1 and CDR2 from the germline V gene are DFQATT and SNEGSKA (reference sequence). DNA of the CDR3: TGCAGTGCGAGACAGGGCACTCAGCCCCAGCATTTT. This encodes CSARQGTQPQHF.

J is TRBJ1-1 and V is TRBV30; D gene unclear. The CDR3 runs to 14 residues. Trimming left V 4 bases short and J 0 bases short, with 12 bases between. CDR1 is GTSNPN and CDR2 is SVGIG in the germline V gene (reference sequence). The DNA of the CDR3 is TGTGCCTGGACCCCCTGGGAGATGAACACTGAAGCTTTCTTT. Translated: CAWTPWEMNTEAFF.

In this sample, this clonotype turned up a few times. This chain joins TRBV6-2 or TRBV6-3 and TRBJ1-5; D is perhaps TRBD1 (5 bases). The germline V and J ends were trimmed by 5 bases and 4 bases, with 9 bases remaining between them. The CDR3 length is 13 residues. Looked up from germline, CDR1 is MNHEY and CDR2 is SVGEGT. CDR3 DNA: TGTGCCAGCAGTACACAGGAGAATCAGCCCCAGCATTTT. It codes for CASSTQENQPQHF.

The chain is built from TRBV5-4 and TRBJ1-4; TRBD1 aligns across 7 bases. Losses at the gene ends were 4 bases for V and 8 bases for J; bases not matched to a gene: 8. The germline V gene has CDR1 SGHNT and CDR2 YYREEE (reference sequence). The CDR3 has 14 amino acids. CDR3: CASSLDRVDEKLFF. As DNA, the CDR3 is TGTGCCAGCAGCCTTGACAGGGTGGACGAAAAACTGTTTTTT.

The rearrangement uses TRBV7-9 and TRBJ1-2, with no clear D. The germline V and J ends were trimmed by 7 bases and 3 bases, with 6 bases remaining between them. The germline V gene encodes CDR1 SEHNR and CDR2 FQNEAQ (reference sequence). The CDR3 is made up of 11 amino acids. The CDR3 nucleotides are TGTGCCAGCACGAACGACTATGGCTACACCTTC. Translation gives CASTNDYGYTF.

CDR3 DNA: TGTGCCAGCAGTCAAGGACTTAAACCCTACGAGCAGTACTTC. This translates into CASSQGLKPYEQYF. The chain carries TRBV6-1 and TRBJ2-7; TRBD2 might be the D (5 bases). The germline V and J ends were trimmed by 5 bases and 2 bases, with 13 bases remaining between them. This CDR3 is 14 amino acids long. Germline CDR1 reads MNHNS; CDR2 reads SASEGT.

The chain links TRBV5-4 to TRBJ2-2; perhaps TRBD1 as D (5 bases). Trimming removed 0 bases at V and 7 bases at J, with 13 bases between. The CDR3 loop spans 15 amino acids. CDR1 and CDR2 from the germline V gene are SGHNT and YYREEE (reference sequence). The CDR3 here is CASSLVQGKVGELFF. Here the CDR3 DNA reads TGTGCCAGCAGCTTGGTCCAGGGTAAAGTCGGGGAGCTGTTTTTT.

In DNA form, the CDR3 reads TGTGCCAGCAGCCTAGGGACAGGGGCGAACACCGGGGAGCTGTTTTTT. It specifies CASSLGTGANTGELFF. This chain joins TRBV5-4 and TRBJ2-2; 10 bases align to TRBD1. This CDR3 comprises 16 residues. V lost 4 bases, J lost 0 bases, and 3 bases stayed unmatched. In germline, CDR1 is SGHNT, CDR2 YYREEE (reference sequence).